This TCR beta chain was profiled in a study of CD8+ T cells in alopecia areata. This clone has more than one count but fewer than ten. Treatment indicated: oral pan-JAK inhibitor, 5-10 mg twice daily. RNA extraction was followed by reverse transcription into cDNA, which acted as the sequencing template. Profiled with immunoSEQ multiplex PCR; TCRdb holds only in-frame clones, not every one. Seen here are a few hundred thousand clones, under 40% observed once, and the top ten hold roughly 0.5%. This receptor was obtained from a human donor with alopecia areata. Source: CD4+ T cells sorted from blood, taken between weeks 30 and 35, from a patient treated with tofacitinib.

CDR3 residues: CASSTRDRENQPQHF. Written as DNA, the CDR3 is TGTGCCAGCAGCACAAGGGACAGGGAGAATCAGCCCCAGCATTTT. The chain joins TRBV5-6 to TRBJ1-5, with 9 bases fitting TRBD1. V shed 4 bases and J 4 bases; nucleotides not matched to a gene: 6. CDR1 and CDR2 (germline): SGHDT, YYEEEE. The CDR3 is 15 residues long.